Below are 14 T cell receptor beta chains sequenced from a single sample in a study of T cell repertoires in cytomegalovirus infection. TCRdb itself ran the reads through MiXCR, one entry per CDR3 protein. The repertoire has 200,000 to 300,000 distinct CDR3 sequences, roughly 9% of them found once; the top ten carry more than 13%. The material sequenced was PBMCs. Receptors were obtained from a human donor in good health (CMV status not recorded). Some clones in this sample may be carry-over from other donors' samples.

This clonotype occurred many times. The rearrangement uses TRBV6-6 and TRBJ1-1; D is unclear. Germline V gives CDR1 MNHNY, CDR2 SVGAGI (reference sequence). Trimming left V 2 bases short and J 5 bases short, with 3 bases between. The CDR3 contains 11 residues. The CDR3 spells CASSYGTEAFF. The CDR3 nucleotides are TGTGCCAGCAGTTACGGGACTGAAGCTTTCTTT.

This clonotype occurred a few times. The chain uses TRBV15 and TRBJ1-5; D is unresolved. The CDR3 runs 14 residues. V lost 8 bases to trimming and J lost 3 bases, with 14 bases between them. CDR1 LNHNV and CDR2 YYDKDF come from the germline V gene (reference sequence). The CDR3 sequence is CATARGFANQPQHF. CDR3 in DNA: TGTGCCACCGCCAGAGGATTTGCCAATCAGCCCCAGCATTTT.

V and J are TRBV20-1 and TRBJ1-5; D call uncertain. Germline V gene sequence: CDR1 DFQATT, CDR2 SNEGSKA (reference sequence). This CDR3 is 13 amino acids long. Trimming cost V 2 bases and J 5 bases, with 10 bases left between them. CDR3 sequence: CSARRPGYQPQHF. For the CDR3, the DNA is TGCAGTGCTAGACGCCCCGGATATCAGCCCCAGCATTTT.

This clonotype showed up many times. CDR3 protein: CASSRGLAGASGANVLTF. The CDR3, as DNA: TGTGCCAGCAGCCGGGGACTAGCGGGGGCATCTGGGGCCAACGTCCTGACTTTC. The chain recombines TRBV7-2 with TRBJ2-6; 14 bases fit TRBD2. CDR3 size: 18 residues. V shed 5 bases, J shed 1 base, and the junction held 4 bases outside the gene matches. The germline V gene has CDR1 SGHTA and CDR2 FQGNSA.

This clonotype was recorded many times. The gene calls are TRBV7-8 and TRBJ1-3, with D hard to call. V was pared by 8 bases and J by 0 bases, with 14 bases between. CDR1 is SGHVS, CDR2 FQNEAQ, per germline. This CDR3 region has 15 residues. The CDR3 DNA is TGTGCCAGCCAAATGGCAGCGTCCTCTGGAAACACCATATATTTT. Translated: CASQMAASSGNTIYF.

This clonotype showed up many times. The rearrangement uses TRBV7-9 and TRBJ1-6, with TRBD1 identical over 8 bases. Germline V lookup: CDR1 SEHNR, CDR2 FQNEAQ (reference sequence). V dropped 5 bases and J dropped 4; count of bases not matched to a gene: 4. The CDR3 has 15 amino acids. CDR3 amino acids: CASSTGGIYNSPLHF. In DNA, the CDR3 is TGTGCCAGCAGCACAGGGGGTATTTATAATTCACCCCTCCACTTT.

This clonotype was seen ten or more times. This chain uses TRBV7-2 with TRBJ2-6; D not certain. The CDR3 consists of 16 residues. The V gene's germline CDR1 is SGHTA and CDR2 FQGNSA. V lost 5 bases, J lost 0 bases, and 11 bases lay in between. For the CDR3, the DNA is TGTGCCAGCAGCCTCCAGGTGATCTCTGGGGCCAACGTCCTGACTTTC. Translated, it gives CASSLQVISGANVLTF.

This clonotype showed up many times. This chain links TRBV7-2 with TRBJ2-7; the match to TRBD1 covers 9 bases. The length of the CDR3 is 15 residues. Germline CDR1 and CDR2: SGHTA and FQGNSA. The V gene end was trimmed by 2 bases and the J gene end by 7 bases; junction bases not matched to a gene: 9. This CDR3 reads CASSLPSGTGWEQYF. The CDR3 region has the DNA TGTGCCAGCAGCTTACCTTCCGGGACAGGGTGGGAGCAGTACTTC.

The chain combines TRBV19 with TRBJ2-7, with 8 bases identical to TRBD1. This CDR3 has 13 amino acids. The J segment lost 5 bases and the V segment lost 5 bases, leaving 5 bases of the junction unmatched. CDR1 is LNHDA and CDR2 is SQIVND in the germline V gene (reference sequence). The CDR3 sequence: CASSDRGVHEQYF. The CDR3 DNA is TGTGCCAGTAGTGACAGGGGTGTCCACGAGCAGTACTTC.

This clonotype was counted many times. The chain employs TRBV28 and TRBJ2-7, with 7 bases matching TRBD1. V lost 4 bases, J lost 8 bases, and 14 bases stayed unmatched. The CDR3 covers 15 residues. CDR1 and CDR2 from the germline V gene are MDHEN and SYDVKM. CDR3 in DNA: TGTGCCAGCAGTTCCCGGACAGGACCTCGAACCCAGCAGTACTTC. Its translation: CASSSRTGPRTQQYF. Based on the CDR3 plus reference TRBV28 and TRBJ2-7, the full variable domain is DVKVTQSSRYLVKRTGEKVFLECVQDMDHENMFWYRQDPGLGLRLIYFSYDVKMKEKGDIPEGYSVSREKKERFSLILESASTNQTSMYLCASSSRTGPRTQQYFGPGTRLTVT.

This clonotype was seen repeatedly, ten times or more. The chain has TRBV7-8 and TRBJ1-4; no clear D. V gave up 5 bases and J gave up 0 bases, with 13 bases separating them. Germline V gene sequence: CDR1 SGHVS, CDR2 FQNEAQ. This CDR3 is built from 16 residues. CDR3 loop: CASSLGRRATNEKLFF. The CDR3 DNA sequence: TGTGCCAGCAGCCTAGGACGGAGAGCAACTAATGAAAAACTGTTTTTT. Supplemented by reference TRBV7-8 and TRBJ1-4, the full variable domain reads GAGVSQSPRYKVAKRGQDVALRCDPISGHVSLFWYQQALGQGPEFLTYFQNEAQLDKSGLPSDRFFAERPEGSVSTLKIQRTQQEDSAVYLCASSLGRRATNEKLFFGSGTQLSVL.

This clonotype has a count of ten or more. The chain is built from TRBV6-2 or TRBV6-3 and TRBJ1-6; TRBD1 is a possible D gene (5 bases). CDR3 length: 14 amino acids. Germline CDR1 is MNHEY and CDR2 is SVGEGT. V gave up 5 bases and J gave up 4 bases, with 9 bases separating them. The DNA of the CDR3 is TGTGCCAGCAGTCGGGACGGGTATAATTCACCCCTCCACTTT. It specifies CASSRDGYNSPLHF.

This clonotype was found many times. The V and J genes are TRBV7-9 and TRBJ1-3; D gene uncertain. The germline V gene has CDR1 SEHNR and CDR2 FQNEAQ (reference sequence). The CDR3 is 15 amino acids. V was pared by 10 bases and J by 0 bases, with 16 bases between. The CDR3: CATRPAESSGNTIYF. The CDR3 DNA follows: TGTGCCACGAGACCTGCCGAAAGCTCTGGAAACACCATATATTTT. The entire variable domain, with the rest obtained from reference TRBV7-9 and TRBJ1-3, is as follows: DTGVSQNPRHKITKRGQNVTFRCDPISEHNRLYWYRQTLGQGPEFLTYFQNEAQLEKSRLLSDRFSAERPKGSFSTLEIQRTEQGDSAMYLCATRPAESSGNTIYFGEGSWLTVV.

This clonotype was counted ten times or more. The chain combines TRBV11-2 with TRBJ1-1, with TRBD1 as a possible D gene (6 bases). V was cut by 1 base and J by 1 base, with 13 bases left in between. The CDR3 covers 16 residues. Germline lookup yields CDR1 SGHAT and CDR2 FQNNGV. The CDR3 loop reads CASSLGHRAGNTEAFF. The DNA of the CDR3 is TGTGCCAGCAGCTTAGGCCACAGGGCGGGGAACACTGAAGCTTTCTTT.